Listed here is a single T cell receptor (beta chain). The antigen it recognizes is unknown. Base qualities are not provided; no much larger clone lies one nucleotide away. Taken from cysteine to phenylalanine, the CDR3 has 15 residues. Solely the CDR3 DNA is kept, with 45 bases framed from the first base. From the germline V gene, CDR1 is SQVTM and CDR2 is ANQGSEA. Trimmed from V: 6 bases; trimmed from J: 7 bases; junction bases lacking a gene match: 12. This record belongs to a study of beta chain features in type 1 diabetes listed by TCRdb under 2018. Study-level background: Mean age, gender distribution, total cell number and subset yield were not different between patients and healthy donors. Regulatory and stem cell-like memory subsets were obtained from only 8 patients and roughly 8 healthy donors, while naive and central memory subsets were obtained from all 30 or so donors. A total of roughly 99,000,000 sorted cells were examined across all samples, and the number of cells per subset was strongly correlated with RNA yield. In the study, TCRB repertoires of sorted circulating CD4+ T cell subsets from recently diagnosed type 1 diabetes patients were compared with those of matched healthy donors. Broader findings and caveats from the paper: Patients with type 1 diabetes made fewer insertions and deleted more nucleotides at VDJ recombination sites, implying thymic rearrangement abnormalities. HLA sub-analyses involved small numbers of individuals, so any influence of HLA type on TCRB rearrangement remained unresolved. Sequencing cDNA rather than genomic DNA could over-represent highly expressing activated cells, although activation and CD3 levels did not differ between groups. Naive, central memory and regulatory TCRB repertoires appeared to be more alike among patients than among healthy donors. In all four CD4+ subsets, TCRB CDR3 length was moderately but significantly shorter in type 1 diabetes patients. PCR might favor shorter templates, but patient and control samples were amplified and corrected together, so any skew would affect both groups equally.

From each donor, a single peripheral blood sample of 100 to 150 mL on average was drawn into heparinised tubes. Using a panel that included CD45RO, CCR7, CD25, CD127, CD95 and CD27, naive, central memory, regulatory and stem cell-like memory CD4+ T cells were sorted on a BD FACSAria II. A purity above 98% was achieved for all sorted populations. PBMCs were isolated immediately by Lymphoprep density gradient centrifugation and stained directly without culture. So that batch effects would be minimized, each experiment stained and sorted samples in pairs, pairing one healthy donor with one patient. All of the isolated RNA was reverse transcribed with the High Capacity cDNA Reverse Transcription Kit, so expressed TCRB transcripts were sequenced. Deep immunoSEQ sequencing was applied to naive, central memory and regulatory T cell samples, giving an average of about 3.6 million total reads per sample. Sorted cells were lysed in RLT buffer and RNA was extracted with DNase-treated RNeasy Micro or Mini kits, depending on cell number. To prevent cross-contamination, each cell subset was processed individually, whereas patient and healthy donor samples were processed jointly. The immunoSEQ multiplex PCR was used to amplify TCRB sequences from cDNA, yielding 87-bp fragments that span the CDR3 region. The amplicons were sequenced using the Illumina HiSeq platform. On the authors' methods: PCR bias was corrected computationally using synthetic template baselines, and reads within Hamming distance 2 were collapsed, with unmergeable singletons discarded. By aligning reads against IMGT, V, D and J genes, CDR3 length, and insertions or deletions at six rearrangement sites were assigned. Clonotype counts were normalized to sorted cell number within each subset before computing true diversity and Gini coefficients with the tcR R package. The overlap coefficient, calculated on TCRB nucleotide sequences, was used to measure repertoire sharing. Out-of-frame TCRB sequences from naive cells were analyzed as a proxy for the pre-selection repertoire. TCRdb re-hosts the immuneACCESS table, in-frame sequences only. Its copies lack some clones; in the studies checked, an unresolved V gene accounts for under half of them, and the cause for the rest is not known. The DNA gave D and trimming, while V, J and clone size come from that table. For this sample there are some 290,000 clones; around 24% appear just once. The ten largest clones take up around 0.012% of the sample.

This receptor was obtained from a woman aged 25 to 39 with type 1 diabetes. Sequenced input: naive CD4+ T cells from blood. The intended sense of this specimen's cell subset or site label: true naive CD4+ T cells. The chain couples TRBV29-1 to TRBJ2-1; TRBD2 fits 10 bases in the junction. The CDR3 loop reads CSVPPGLAEKNEQFF. The DNA reads as follows: TGCAGCGTACCTCCCGGACTAGCGGAGAAGAATGAGCAGTTCTTC.